Listed below are T cell receptor beta chains from one sample, sequenced in a study of cytomegalovirus exposure and HLA in healthy donors. Generated by immunoSEQ multiplex PCR, the TCRdb table keeps only in-frame clones and is missing some. The data show 150,000 or so clones, around 75% seen once. Material for sequencing was PBMCs. These TCRs come from a woman younger than 35 in good health and CMV-seronegative. Both conserved end residues are part of each CDR3. D genes are given only for firm matches. Clone size is not always given. Where it is, it says once, few, many or a class for expanded clones.

TGTGCCAGCAGCGGCTATAGCGGGAGTAATGAGCAGTTCTTC	CASSGYSGSNEQFF	TRBV7-2	TRBJ2-1	TRBD2	.
TGTGCCAGCAGTTCCGGGACAGCCACGAACACCGGGGAGCTGTTTTTT	CASSSGTATNTGELFF	TRBV21-1	TRBJ2-2	.	.
TGTGCCAGCAGTCGACAGGGGGCCCCGCGATATGGCTACACCTTC	CASSRQGAPRYGYTF	TRBV28	TRBJ1-2	TRBD1	.
TGTGCCAGCAGCTTAGAAGGACAGGATTGGGCTGAAGCTTTCTTT	CASSLEGQDWAEAFF	TRBV11-3	TRBJ1-1	TRBD1	.
TGTGCCAGCAGACGGGACAAGAACACCGGGGAGCTGTTTTTT	CASRRDKNTGELFF	TRBV6-5	TRBJ2-2	.	.
TGTGCCACCAGCCACCGTAACAGGGGCTACACCTTC	CATSHRNRGYTF	TRBV15	TRBJ1-2	.	few
TGTGCCAGCAGCTTAGTTCTTAGCGGGAGGCCGGGGATTTACAATGAGCAGTTCTTC	CASSLVLSGRPGIYNEQFF	TRBV7-9	TRBJ2-1	TRBD2	.
TGTGCCAGCAGCTTAAACCAAGGGGGGGTAAACACCGGGGAGCTGTTTTTT	CASSLNQGGVNTGELFF	TRBV11-3	TRBJ2-2	.	.
TGCGCCAGCAGCCACCGTGGGGCTCGGGAAGCTTTCTTT	CASSHRGAREAFF	TRBV4-3	TRBJ1-1	.	.
TGTGCCAGTAGTATTGGCTACCCTGGCGGTGAGCAGTTCTTC	CASSIGYPGGEQFF	TRBV19	TRBJ2-1	.	few
TGTGCCAGCATTCGTGGCGGAGGTGGGGAGACCCAGTACTTC	CASIRGGGGETQYF	TRBV6-1	TRBJ2-5	.	.
TGTGCCAGCAGCCACCCGACAGGGGGCTCCTACAATGAGCAGTTCTTC	CASSHPTGGSYNEQFF	TRBV4-2	TRBJ2-1	TRBD1	.
TGTGCCAGCAGTTTAAAGCAGTCCGGGAAGACCCAGTACTTC	CASSLKQSGKTQYF	TRBV27	TRBJ2-5	.	.
TGTGCCAGCAGTCTGGACAGGGGAAACACCATATATTTT	CASSLDRGNTIYF	TRBV6-5	TRBJ1-3	TRBD1	few
TGTGCCAGCAGAAAACCTGGACAGGGGAGGACTGAAGCTTTCTTT	CASRKPGQGRTEAFF	TRBV11-2	TRBJ1-1	TRBD1	.
TGTGCCAGCTCTGAGGTTACACCCACGGTGGGCACTGAAGCTTTCTTT	CASSEVTPTVGTEAFF	TRBV18	TRBJ1-1	.	.
TGTGCCAGCAGCCCGTTTGGGTCGAGCCGGGACAGAGAAGCTTTCTTT	CASSPFGSSRDREAFF	TRBV5-4	TRBJ1-1	TRBD1	few
TGTGCCAGCAGCGTCGGGACAGGGACTTACAATGAGCAGTTCTTC	CASSVGTGTYNEQFF	TRBV9	TRBJ2-1	TRBD1	.
TGTGCCAGCAGCTTAGAAGCCGGGAGTCGGGGAAATGAGCAGTTCTTC	CASSLEAGSRGNEQFF	TRBV11-3	TRBJ2-1	.	.
TGTGCCAGCAGTAGATCGGACAGGGAGTTGGAAGAGACCCAGTACTTC	CASSRSDRELEETQYF	TRBV27	TRBJ2-5	TRBD1	.
TGTGCCAGCAGTCCGACGGGACAGGGGGATCCTGAAGCTTTCTTT	CASSPTGQGDPEAFF	TRBV6-6	TRBJ1-1	TRBD1	.
TGCAGTGCCATCCAGAACACTGAAGCTTTCTTT	CSAIQNTEAFF	TRBV20-1	TRBJ1-1	.	.
TGTGCCAGCTCACCTACAGGGGGGAAAACTGAAGCTTTCTTT	CASSPTGGKTEAFF	TRBV18	TRBJ1-1	TRBD1	.
TGTGCCAGCAGTTTAGCGGAGTATGGAGGCTACACCTTC	CASSLAEYGGYTF	TRBV28	TRBJ1-2	.	.
TGTGCCAGCAGCCTCGGACTAGCGGGGAACTCCTACAATGAGCAGTTCTTC	CASSLGLAGNSYNEQFF	TRBV9	TRBJ2-1	TRBD2	.
TGCAGCGTTGAAGATCTCCCGGGTACTGGGGCCAACGTCCTGACTTTC	CSVEDLPGTGANVLTF	TRBV29-1	TRBJ2-6	.	.
TGCGCCAGTGGATTAACAGGGGGGCCTAACTATGGCTACACCTTC	CASGLTGGPNYGYTF	TRBV5-1	TRBJ1-2	TRBD1	.
TGTGCCAGCAGTGAAGCGCGACAGGGGGCCACAGATACGCAGTATTTT	CASSEARQGATDTQYF	TRBV6-1	TRBJ2-3	TRBD1	.
TGTGCCAGCAGGGCTAGAGGGGCGGGGTGGACTAATGAAAAACTGTTTTTT	CASRARGAGWTNEKLFF	TRBV28	TRBJ1-4	.	.
TGTGCCAGCAGTTTCACCCCACAGGGTGGGCTCAATCAGCCCCAGCATTTT	CASSFTPQGGLNQPQHF	TRBV27	TRBJ1-5	.	.
TGTGCCTGTGGACTAGCGGTTCAAGAGACCCAGTACTTC	CACGLAVQETQYF	TRBV19	TRBJ2-5	TRBD2	.
TGTGCCAGCAGCTTAGCCCCCGGGGGGGGCGGAAATGAGCAGTTCTTC	CASSLAPGGGGNEQFF	TRBV9	TRBJ2-1	TRBD2	.
TGTGCCAGCTCACCCTTCCTCCAGGGCATTGGTGAAAAACTGTTTTTT	CASSPFLQGIGEKLFF	TRBV18	TRBJ1-4	.	.
TGTGCCATCCCGGGACAGGGGGCCGGCGGGGAGCTGTTTTTT	CAIPGQGAGGELFF	TRBV10-3	TRBJ2-2	TRBD1	.
TGTGCCAGCAGCTTTGGAGGCAGGGGTGACTATGGCTACACCTTC	CASSFGGRGDYGYTF	TRBV28	TRBJ1-2	.	.
TGTGCCAGCAGCCAAGAACTAAAGGGGACTGAAGCTTTCTTT	CASSQELKGTEAFF	TRBV14	TRBJ1-1	.	.
TGTGCCAGCAGTTTGCCCAGGGTGGAGACCCAGTACTTC	CASSLPRVETQYF	TRBV27	TRBJ2-5	.	.
TGTGCCAGCAGCTATATGGGGGGGCAAACGGCCAAGTCACCTGAAGCTTTCTTT	CASSYMGGQTAKSPEAFF	TRBV7-9	TRBJ1-1	.	.
TGTGCCAGCAGCTTAATTGGCCCCAGAGACAGGGGGCCTGGGGCCAACGTCCTGACTTTC	CASSLIGPRDRGPGANVLTF	TRBV7-8	TRBJ2-6	TRBD1	once
TGCGCCAGCAGCCAAGGTTTCGGCAGGGTCAACACCGGGGAGCTGTTTTTT	CASSQGFGRVNTGELFF	TRBV4-3	TRBJ2-2	.	.
TGTGCCAGCAGCCTAATTTATGAGCAGTTCTTC	CASSLIYEQFF	TRBV5-5	TRBJ2-1	.	.
TGTGCCACCAGCAGAGATTTTAACAGGGGCCTAAGCTCTGGGGCCAACGTCCTGACTTTC	CATSRDFNRGLSSGANVLTF	TRBV15	TRBJ2-6	TRBD1	.
TGTGCCAGCAGCTTATCGGGACAGGGGTCTGGCTACACCTTC	CASSLSGQGSGYTF	TRBV7-3	TRBJ1-2	TRBD1	few
TGCGCCAGCAGCCAGGAAGGACTAGCGAGAGCCAATGAGCAGTTCTTC	CASSQEGLARANEQFF	TRBV4-3	TRBJ2-1	TRBD2	.
TGTGCCAGCGGGACAGGGGGCACTGAAGCTTTCTTT	CASGTGGTEAFF	TRBV2	TRBJ1-1	TRBD1	.
TGCAGCGCGACGCAGGGGATTGAAACTGAAGCTTTCTTT	CSATQGIETEAFF	TRBV29-1	TRBJ1-1	.	once
TGTGCCAGCAGTTACTCCGGGCAGGGGTATGGCTACACCTTC	CASSYSGQGYGYTF	TRBV6-5	TRBJ1-2	.	.
TGTGCCAGCAGTGGGCCCTGGGACAGGAATGGCTACACCTTC	CASSGPWDRNGYTF	TRBV6-1	TRBJ1-2	TRBD1	.
TGTGCCAGCTCACGGTCTGCGGATGAAAAACTGTTTTTT	CASSRSADEKLFF	TRBV18	TRBJ1-4	.	.
TGCAGTACGAGACGCGGCGGATACAATGAGCAGTTCTTC	CSTRRGGYNEQFF	TRBV29-1	TRBJ2-1	.	.
TGTGCCAGCAGCAGGGACATCAACTATGGCTACACCTTC	CASSRDINYGYTF	TRBV6-5	TRBJ1-2	.	.
TGTGCCATCAGTGCTGAGGCGGGTACGCAGTATTTT	CAISAEAGTQYF	TRBV10-3	TRBJ2-3	.	few
TGTGCCAGCAGCTTAGCGAGGGCAGGAACTCTCGAAAAACTGTTTTTT	CASSLARAGTLEKLFF	TRBV7-6	TRBJ1-4	.	.